The present T cell receptor beta chain was sequenced within a study of cytomegalovirus exposure and HLA in healthy donors. Concerning this clone: Antigen specificity is unknown.

In the PCR, 60 Vbeta and 13 Jbeta primers were used. Only in-frame clones appear in the TCRdb table, and some are missing; sequencing was by immunoSEQ multiplex PCR. The sample records more than 100,000 clones, about three quarters being singletons. Points from the study as a whole: V- and J-gene trimming of TCR beta was linked (in a later analysis) to a missense DCLRE1C variant.

The CDR3 totals 15 residues. V lost 5 bases and J lost 4; bases outside the gene matches: 4. Germline V gives CDR1 SGHVS, CDR2 FNYEAQ. The sample was PBMCs. This receptor was obtained from a female donor in good health and CMV-seropositive. The J gene is TRBJ2-2, the V gene TRBV7-6, with TRBD1 matching over 10 bases. In DNA, the CDR3 is TGTGCCAGCAGCCTCTGGACAGGGGGCACCGGGGAGCTGTTTTTT. This sequence encodes CASSLWTGGTGELFF.